This entry concerns a single TCR beta chain. This sample is part of a study of patients and donors after allogeneic stem cell transplantation. V was clipped by 6 bases and J by 2 bases; unmatched bases: 6. The germline gives CDR1 SGHTA, CDR2 FQGNSA. This CDR3 contains 14 residues. Each CDR3 protein gets one entry after TCRdb re-called the RT-PCR reads with MiXCR. The sample shows around 70,000 distinct CDR3 sequences, less than 30% of them seen only once. Sequencing was performed on blood, either unsorted or a sorted T cell fraction (not recorded which). This sequence originates from a human donor who was either an allogeneic HSCT recipient or a stem cell or donor lymphocyte infusion donor (not recorded which). It is not recorded whose cells these are; they may come from a transplant donor. The rearrangement links TRBV7-2 to TRBJ2-5; TRBD2 aligns across 7 bases. CDR3 nucleotide sequence: TGTGCCAGCAGGCAAGCGGGGTCTCAAGAGACCCAGTACTTC. Translated: CASRQAGSQETQYF.